A single sample is the source of the 29 T cell receptor beta chains below, sequenced in a study of T cell repertoires in cytomegalovirus infection. Their target antigens are unknown. TCRdb passed the reads through MiXCR, listing each CDR3 protein once. The sample consists of 570,000 or so distinct CDR3 sequences, about 40% of them appearing once. Sample: cultured PBMCs, taken from culture after CMV antigen stimulation. The receptor set was obtained from a human donor in good health (CMV status not recorded). Some clones in this sample may be carry-over from other donors' samples.

This clonotype was counted between two and nine times. The chain recombines TRBV2 with TRBJ2-2; D is ambiguous. This CDR3 region has 15 residues. V gave up 5 bases and J gave up 4 bases, with 14 bases separating them. Germline V gene lookup returns CDR1 SNHLY and CDR2 FYNNEI. The CDR3 spells CASSRRTAITGELFF. CDR3 bases: TGTGCCAGCAGTAGACGGACCGCCATCACCGGGGAGCTGTTTTTT.

With respect to this clonotype: A read error is possible here, since a much larger clone lies one base away. The rearrangement joins TRBV7-2 to TRBJ2-2, with D maybe TRBD2 (6 bases). The ends were cut back, 3 bases at V and 7 bases at J, with 15 bases in the middle. Germline V gene lookup returns CDR1 SGHTA and CDR2 FQGNSA. The CDR3 totals 15 residues. As DNA, the CDR3 is TGTGCCAGCAGCTTCTTGCGGGGTCGTGTCGGGGAGCTGTTTTTT. Protein product: CASSFLRGRVGELFF. Full variable domain (missing parts from reference TRBV7-2 and TRBJ2-2): GAGVSQSPSNKVTEKGKDVELRCDPISGHTALYWYRQSLGQGLEFLIYFQGNSAPDKSGLPSDRFSAERTGGSVSTLTIQRTQQEDSAVYLCASSFLRGRVGELFFGEGSRLTVL.

The CDR3 loop reads CASSRSGLFNEQFF. The DNA of the CDR3 is TGTGCCAGTAGTAGGTCAGGCTTGTTTAATGAGCAGTTCTTC. The chain uses TRBV19 and TRBJ2-1; D is uncertain. The length of the CDR3 is 14 residues. V dropped 4 bases and J dropped 7 bases, with 14 bases sitting between them. Germline CDR1 and CDR2: LNHDA and SQIVND (reference sequence).

V usage is TRBV7-2 and J usage is TRBJ2-3; possible D gene TRBD1, 5 bases. The germline V gene has CDR1 SGHTA and CDR2 FQGNSA. V was pared by 4 bases and J by 2 bases, with 7 bases between. The CDR3 sequence is 13 residues long. CDR3 nucleotide sequence: TGTGCCAGCAGCTGGGGCGCCACAGATACGCAGTATTTT. Encoded protein: CASSWGATDTQYF.

The rearrangement links TRBV28 to TRBJ1-5; TRBD1 matches 7 bases. V shed 5 bases and J 7 bases; nucleotides not matched to a gene: 8. The CDR3 has 14 amino acids. CDR1 is MDHEN and CDR2 is SYDVKM in the germline V gene. This chain's CDR3 is CASSMTGHGQPQHF. The CDR3 nucleotides read TGTGCCAGCAGTATGACAGGGCATGGACAGCCCCAGCATTTT. The complete variable domain, with remaining parts taken from reference TRBV28 and TRBJ1-5, reads DVKVTQSSRYLVKRTGEKVFLECVQDMDHENMFWYRQDPGLGLRLIYFSYDVKMKEKGDIPEGYSVSREKKERFSLILESASTNQTSMYLCASSMTGHGQPQHFGDGTRLSIL.

The rearrangement joins TRBV4-1 to TRBJ1-2, with D tentatively TRBD1 (5 bases). The germline CDR1 and CDR2 sequences are MGHRA and YSYEKL. The CDR3 consists of 14 residues. Trimming pared 1 base from V and 2 bases from J, leaving 8 bases between. For the CDR3, the DNA is TGCGCCAGCAGCCAAGGGGACCGCAACTATGGCTACACCTTC. It translates to CASSQGDRNYGYTF.

This clonotype was observed a few times. The chain links TRBV7-2 to TRBJ2-2, with D possibly called TRBD1 or TRBD2 (5 bases each). This CDR3 comprises 16 residues. Germline V gene sequence: CDR1 SGHTA, CDR2 FQGNSA. V was cut by 2 bases and J by 6 bases, with 16 bases left in between. The CDR3 region is CASSLLGGGFPGELFF. CDR3 DNA: TGTGCCAGCAGCTTACTGGGTGGGGGTTTTCCCGGGGAGCTGTTTTTT.

V is TRBV7-2 and J is TRBJ2-2, with unresolved D. There are 16 residues in the CDR3. V dropped 3 bases and J dropped 4 bases, with 15 bases sitting between them. The germline CDR1 and CDR2 sequences are SGHTA and FQGNSA. The CDR3 region is CASSLVRVRVTGELFF. The CDR3 DNA reads TGTGCCAGCAGCTTGGTCCGGGTTCGTGTCACCGGGGAGCTGTTTTTT.

The chain recombines TRBV5-1 with TRBJ2-6; D gene uncertain. CDR1 is SGHRS and CDR2 is YFSETQ in the germline V gene. The CDR3 has 16 amino acids. The V gene lost 0 bases and the J gene lost 0 bases, with 7 bases spanning the gap. CDR3 nucleotide sequence: TGCGCCAGCAGCTTGGCGCGGACCTCTGGGGCCAACGTCCTGACTTTC. Its protein is CASSLARTSGANVLTF.

About this clonotype: One end of the junction fails to match germline, which may point to a read error. This sequence joins TRBV5-3 and TRBJ2-7; maybe TRBD2 (7 bases). TRBV5-3 is known as an ORF, though its function is uncertain. The CDR3 sequence is 16 residues long. The CDR3 region has the DNA TGTGCCAGCAGCTTCGGGGGGCAGGGCCCAGGGTACGAGCAGTACTTC. The encoded protein is CASSFGGQGPGYEQYF.

This chain links TRBV6-6 with TRBJ1-5, with TRBD1 identical over 10 bases. With 4 bases clipped from V and 0 bases from J, the junction kept 15 bases outside the gene matches. The germline V gene has CDR1 MNHNY and CDR2 SVGAGI (reference sequence). This CDR3 contains 20 residues. The CDR3 sequence: CASSFYKGTGADYSNQPQHF. CDR3 DNA: TGTGCCAGCAGTTTCTACAAAGGGACAGGGGCTGATTATAGCAATCAGCCCCAGCATTTT.

The J gene is TRBJ1-2, the V gene TRBV28; unclear D gene. The germline V gene encodes CDR1 MDHEN and CDR2 SYDVKM. Trimming removed 5 bases from V and 4 bases from J, with 14 bases in between. CDR3 length equals 14 residues. The CDR3 coding sequence is TGTGCCAGCAGTCTACGCGGCAGGCCCTATGGCTACACCTTC. Translated: CASSLRGRPYGYTF.

In this sample, this clonotype turned up a few times. The rearrangement uses TRBV5-1 and TRBJ2-2; possible D gene TRBD1, 6 bases. V was shortened by 0 bases and J by 2 bases, with 14 bases between the two germline ends. The CDR3 has 17 amino acids. CDR1 is SGHRS, CDR2 YFSETQ, per germline. As DNA, the CDR3 is TGCGCCAGCAGCTTGGACCCCCAGGGGCAAAACACCGGGGAGCTGTTTTTT. This gives the protein CASSLDPQGQNTGELFF.

This clonotype turned up a few times. The V call is TRBV12-3 or TRBV12-4, the J call TRBJ1-1; a possible D gene is TRBD1 (6 bases). V gave up 8 bases and J gave up 0 bases, with 10 bases separating them. CDR3 length: 13 amino acids. The CDR3 loop is CASRTEMNTEAFF. The CDR3 region has the DNA TGTGCCAGCCGGACAGAAATGAACACTGAAGCTTTCTTT.

J is TRBJ2-5 and V is TRBV6-1; 7 positions agree with TRBD1. Looked up from germline, CDR1 is MNHNS and CDR2 is SASEGT. The CDR3 consists of 13 residues. With V trimmed by 6 bases and J by 3 bases, 4 bases remained unmatched. The DNA for the CDR3 is TGTGCCAGCAGCACCGGGACAGAAGAGACCCAGTACTTC. Amino acids: CASSTGTEETQYF.

The chain employs TRBV27 and TRBJ2-2; 8 bases match TRBD1. The V segment lost 0 bases and the J segment 0 bases; nucleotides outside the gene matches: 3. The germline CDR1 and CDR2 sequences are MNHEY and SMNVEV (reference sequence). The CDR3 is made up of 17 amino acids. The CDR3 region has the DNA TGTGCCAGCAGTTTATCATCAGGGGGCGCGAACACCGGGGAGCTGTTTTTT. Its protein product is CASSLSSGGANTGELFF.

The chain carries TRBV20-1 and TRBJ1-1, with D unresolved. The CDR3 spans 11 residues. Trimming took off 3 bases at V and 7 bases at J, with 9 bases between the two ends. Germline V gene sequence: CDR1 DFQATT, CDR2 SNEGSKA (reference sequence). The CDR3 DNA is TGCAGTGCTAGTCGGACCGATGAAGCTTTCTTT. This gives the protein CSASRTDEAFF.

This chain connects TRBV6-2 or TRBV6-3 to TRBJ2-5, with D perhaps TRBD1 or TRBD2 (5 bases each). The CDR3 spans 16 residues. Germline CDR1 and CDR2: MNHEY and SVGEGT. V was shortened by 6 bases and J by 4 bases, with 21 bases between the two germline ends. The CDR3 reads CASSNRVEGLGETQYF. The DNA of the CDR3 is TGTGCCAGCAGCAACCGCGTAGAGGGGCTGGGAGAGACCCAGTACTTC.

The gene calls are TRBV15 and TRBJ2-2; D perhaps matches TRBD1 (6 bases). CDR3 length: 17 amino acids. V shed 1 base and J shed 3 bases, with 15 bases lying between them. Germline-derived CDR1 and CDR2 are LNHNV and YYDKDF (reference sequence). The CDR3 here is CATSRGWGPRDTGELFF. For the CDR3, the DNA is TGTGCCACCAGCAGAGGATGGGGGCCAAGGGACACCGGGGAGCTGTTTTTT.

The chain is built from TRBV29-1 and TRBJ2-3, with D tentatively TRBD1 (6 bases). CDR1 is SQVTM and CDR2 is ANQGSEA in the germline V gene. V was cut by 0 bases and J by 2 bases, with 9 bases left in between. The CDR3 is 14 amino acids. As DNA, the CDR3 is TGCAGCGTTGAAGATAGGACAGCCACAGATACGCAGTATTTT. Translated: CSVEDRTATDTQYF.

This clonotype has just a few counts. This chain uses TRBV6-5 with TRBJ1-3, with D unclear. From germline, CDR1 is MNHEY and CDR2 SVGAGI. CDR3 length equals 11 residues. The V and J ends lost 7 bases and 8 bases respectively, with 9 bases between them. CDR3 nucleotides: TGTGCCAGCAAGGTCGGATACACCATATATTTT. Translated: CASKVGYTIYF.

This clonotype was counted many times. The V call is TRBV7-2, the J call TRBJ2-6; D gene unclear. Per the germline V gene, CDR1 is SGHTA and CDR2 is FQGNSA. Between the trimmed V and J ends, which lost 2 bases and 0 bases, there was a span of 14 bases. CDR3 size: 18 residues. The CDR3 region is CASSLRPQTDSGANVLTF. CDR3 DNA sequence: TGTGCCAGCAGCTTAAGACCCCAGACGGACTCTGGGGCCAACGTCCTGACTTTC.

CDR3 loop: CASKQRGTDKPQHF. The CDR3 DNA reads TGTGCCAGCAAACAGAGAGGCACGGACAAGCCCCAGCATTTT. The chain carries TRBV6-5 and TRBJ1-5, with D possibly matching TRBD1 (5 bases). The length of the CDR3 is 14 residues. Germline V gene lookup returns CDR1 MNHEY and CDR2 SVGAGI. V dropped 7 bases and J dropped 8 bases, with 18 bases sitting between them.

V and J are TRBV5-1 and TRBJ2-3; D call uncertain. Germline V CDR1 and CDR2: SGHRS, YFSETQ. Trimming took 2 bases from V and 1 from J, leaving 8 bases between them. This CDR3 is 14 amino acids long. CDR3 coding DNA: TGCGCCAGCAGCTTCGACGGCGGCACAGATACGCAGTATTTT. Its protein product is CASSFDGGTDTQYF.

This sequence joins TRBV5-6 and TRBJ1-3; the match to TRBD1 covers 10 bases. Germline V CDR1 and CDR2: SGHDT, YYEEEE. Unmatched junction bases numbered 6, after V lost 3 bases and J lost 0 bases. This CDR3 contains 17 residues. The chain's CDR3 is CASSSMTGGTSGNTIYF. In DNA form, the CDR3 reads TGTGCCAGCAGCTCCATGACAGGGGGCACCTCTGGAAACACCATATATTTT. Full variable domain (outside the CDR3, taken from reference TRBV5-6 and TRBJ1-3): DAGVTQSPTHLIKTRGQQVTLRCSPKSGHDTVSWYQQALGQGPQFIFQYYEEEERQRGNFPDRFSGHQFPNYSSELNVNALLLGDSALYLCASSSMTGGTSGNTIYFGEGSWLTVV.

The rearrangement uses TRBV5-5 and TRBJ2-1; D may correspond to TRBD1 or TRBD2 (5 bases each). V was cut by 0 bases and J by 0 bases, with 16 bases left in between. CDR3 length: 18 residues. Germline V lookup: CDR1 SGHKS, CDR2 YYEKEE (reference sequence). This CDR3 is CASSLVPGTLSSYNEQFF. The CDR3 coding sequence is TGTGCCAGCAGCTTGGTCCCAGGGACGTTAAGCTCCTACAATGAGCAGTTCTTC. Full variable domain (rest looked up from reference TRBV5-5 and TRBJ2-1): DAGVTQSPTHLIKTRGQQVTLRCSPISGHKSVSWYQQVLGQGPQFIFQYYEKEERGRGNFPDRFSARQFPNYSSELNVNALLLGDSALYLCASSLVPGTLSSYNEQFFGPGTRLTVL.

CDR3 sequence: CASSSSSQSHSNQPQHF. The CDR3 DNA sequence: TGTGCCAGCAGTTCATCATCACAGTCCCATAGCAATCAGCCCCAGCATTTT. The J gene is TRBJ1-5, the V gene TRBV12-3 or TRBV12-4; D is uncertain. V was trimmed by 4 bases and J by 0 bases, leaving 16 bases between them. This CDR3 has 17 residues.

This clonotype was detected only a few times. The chain uses TRBV2 and TRBJ2-7; D unclear. Germline CDR1 SNHLY, CDR2 FYNNEI. The CDR3 has 15 amino acids. The V end was cut by 7 bases, the J end by 1 base, with 17 bases between. The CDR3 reads CASTAPVLNSYEQYF. The CDR3 region has the DNA TGTGCCAGCACTGCTCCGGTCCTGAATTCCTACGAGCAGTACTTC.

The rearrangement links TRBV20-1 to TRBJ2-3, with 7 positions matching TRBD2. The CDR3 length is 15 residues. V lost 1 base and J lost 2; bases outside the gene matches: 6. Germline lookup yields CDR1 DFQATT and CDR2 SNEGSKA (reference sequence). The CDR3 loop is CSARGQLAATDTQYF. The CDR3, as DNA: TGCAGTGCTAGAGGGCAGCTAGCGGCCACAGATACGCAGTATTTT.